This T cell receptor (beta chain) was recorded in a study of T cell responses to AZD1222 COVID-19 vaccine. Germline lookup yields CDR1 SGHAT and CDR2 FQNNGV. This CDR3 is 14 amino acids long. Between the trimmed V and J ends, which lost 1 base and 1 base, there was a span of 7 bases. TCRdb's table, derived via immunoSEQ multiplex PCR, lists solely in-frame clones and lacks some. Of more than 110,000 clones in the sample, around 93% are singletons; the top ten hold 3.6%. The TCR comes from an adult who received the AZD1222 COVID-19 vaccine. This material consisted of peripheral blood, taken 28 days after the second AZD1222 dose. The V gene is TRBV11-2, the J gene TRBJ1-2; no reliable D call. Written as DNA, the CDR3 is TGTGCCAGCAGCTTAGTGGCCGTTAACTATGGCTACACCTTC. Protein sequence: CASSLVAVNYGYTF.